The 8 T cell receptor beta chains reported below all come from one sample, sequenced in a study of T cell clonality in common variable immunodeficiency. The antigens of these receptors remain unknown. Produced via immunoSEQ multiplex PCR; TCRdb's table is partial and in-frame only. Listed here are about 21,000 clones without any singletons, the top ten holding approximately 2.6%. Overall study findings and caveats: Fewer deletions and N-nucleotide insertions were reportedly seen in common variable immunodeficiency TCR beta sequences.

The sample was peripheral blood mononuclear cells. The receptors originated from a human donor with common variable immunodeficiency.

Of note for this clone: The read is 3 residues too short to cover the CDR3 end, so that end is filled in from the germline J gene. This chain uses TRBV7-2 with TRBJ2-1; 7 bases map to TRBD1. Germline-derived CDR1 and CDR2 are SGHTA and FQGNSA. J lost 9 bases, V lost 3 bases, and 8 bases had no gene match. CDR3 length equals 14 residues. CDR3 in amino acids: CASSFTGTDSEQFF. Incomplete CDR3 DNA: TGTGCCAGCAGCTTCACCGGGACAGACAGTGAG.

By share, this clone ranks as medium-sized. The CDR3 end is not reached by the read, which stops 3 residues before it; the germline J gene fills it in. This chain joins TRBV5-4 and TRBJ2-1; possible D gene TRBD1, 5 bases. Germline lookup yields CDR1 SGHNT and CDR2 YYREEE (reference sequence). V was trimmed by 1 base and J by 2 bases, leaving 7 bases between them. The CDR3 loop spans 14 amino acids. The CDR3 loop is CASSLQGTYNEQFF. Incomplete CDR3 DNA: TGTGCCAGCAGCTTGCAGGGCACCTACAATGAG.

This clone turned up a few times. The CDR3 is cut off 3 residues early in the read; its end comes from the germline J gene. The chain employs TRBV18 and TRBJ2-1; TRBD2 aligns across 13 bases. The ends lost 4 bases at V and 6 bases at J; junction bases unmatched: 3. The germline gives CDR1 KGHSH, CDR2 LQKENI. CDR3 length equals 15 residues. The DNA read from the CDR3 is TGTGCCAGCTCACTGGGACTAGCGGGACCCAATGAG. Protein product: CASSLGLAGPNE. The full CDR3 protein reads CASSLGLAGPNEQFF.

CDR3 DNA (partial): TGTGCCAGCAGCTTAGACACAGGGACGGAGACC. As protein: CASSLDTGTET. The whole CDR3 region reads CASSLDTGTETQYF. J is TRBJ2-5 and V is TRBV7-2; tentatively, D is TRBD1 (6 bases). The read comes to an end 3 residues before the CDR3 does, leaving the germline J gene to fill in the end. The CDR3 runs to 14 residues. Trimming shortened V by 1 base and J by 5 bases, and 11 bases separated the two germline ends. Germline CDR1 and CDR2: SGHTA and FQGNSA.

This clone was picked up many times. The CDR3 bases that were read are TGCAGTGCTACTAGCCTCGACTACGGGGGGGAGGGCTATGGC. Its translation: CSATSLDYGGEGYG. The entire CDR3 sequence reads CSATSLDYGGEGYGYTF. This chain uses TRBV20-1 with TRBJ1-2; TRBD1 might be the D (5 bases). Sequencing ends 3 residues short of the CDR3 end; the germline J gene provides the rest. The CDR3 extends over 17 amino acids. Trimming removed 4 bases at V and 4 bases at J, with 25 bases between. The germline V gene has CDR1 DFQATT and CDR2 SNEGSKA (reference sequence).

Turning to this clone: The read comes to an end 3 residues before the CDR3 does, leaving the germline J gene to fill in the end. The V call is TRBV30, the J call TRBJ2-3, with 8 bases matching TRBD1. Per germline, CDR1 GTSNPN and CDR2 SVGIG (reference sequence). With 2 bases clipped from V and 3 bases from J, the junction kept 10 bases outside the gene matches. The CDR3 is 16 amino acids. This CDR3 is CAWSTEQGARTDTQYF. Partial CDR3 DNA: TGTGCCTGGAGTACGGAGCAGGGGGCAAGGACAGATACG.

This clone appeared a few times. The read halts 3 residues ahead of the CDR3 end, with the missing end drawn from the germline J gene. The chain is built from TRBV19 and TRBJ2-1, with D uncertain. Trimming took off 0 bases at V and 7 bases at J, with 22 bases between the two ends. The germline V gene encodes CDR1 LNHDA and CDR2 SQIVND (reference sequence). There are 18 residues in the CDR3. Here the CDR3 reads CASSIDRVRVSLVNEQFF. CDR3 bases read: TGTGCCAGTAGTATAGATCGAGTCCGGGTTTCCCTAGTAAATGAG.

Note on this clone: The sequenced fragment ends 3 residues before the CDR3 boundary, so the rest is inferred from the germline J gene. The rearrangement uses TRBV7-9 and TRBJ1-2, with 12 positions matching TRBD1. The ends lost 4 bases at V and 7 bases at J; junction bases unmatched: 7. The germline V gene has CDR1 SEHNR and CDR2 FQNEAQ (reference sequence). CDR3 length equals 15 residues. The CDR3 DNA, read in part, is TGTGCCAGCAGCTCTCCGGGACAGGGGGCGCCTGGC. Protein product: CASSSPGQGAPG. The whole CDR3 protein reads CASSSPGQGAPGYTF.